This T cell receptor (beta chain) came from a study of cytotoxic CD8 clonotypes in ibrutinib-treated CLL. Study context: Across the patients, some eleven were relapsed/refractory, approximately 15 treatment-naive and about 18 IGHV unmutated. Investigators reported about 24 partial and 2 complete responses; after median around 6 years, 14 patients remained remitted and roughly 12 progressed. Whole-study results and caveats: At ibrutinib response, clonality increased, and at progression it declined back toward baseline.

Generated by immunoSEQ multiplex PCR, the TCRdb table keeps only in-frame clones and is missing some. In the table there are about 18,000 clones, 75% to 85% of which are singletons. Germline lookup yields CDR1 SGHRS and CDR2 YFSETQ. The CDR3 spans 14 residues. The V end was cut by 5 bases, the J end by 0 bases, with 8 bases between. A remark on this clone: Its antigen is unknown.

This material consisted of PBMCs, taken before ibrutinib treatment. The sequence came from a human donor with chronic lymphocytic leukemia. The chain links TRBV5-1 to TRBJ1-4; D remains unclear. This CDR3 reads CASRRVATNEKLFF. The CDR3 region has the DNA TGCGCCAGCAGGCGGGTAGCAACTAATGAAAAACTGTTTTTT.